The sample holds many counts of the clone carrying this TCR beta chain. TCRdb reprocessed the PCR reads with MiXCR, giving one entry per CDR3 protein. Found here are 5,500 to 7,000 distinct CDR3 sequences, about half of them singletons; the top ten hold roughly 90%. These data come from a study of CD4 and CD8 cells across lung adenocarcinoma regions. V dropped 2 bases and J dropped 2 bases, with 14 bases sitting between them. The length of the CDR3 is 16 residues. Germline values: CDR1 SGHTA, CDR2 FQGNSA. The patients had localized lung adenocarcinoma, a non-small cell subtype. This clonotype originated in a male donor with lung adenocarcinoma. The CD4 and CD8 labels of this study may be unreliable. Material: CD8+ T cells from the margin of a lung tumor. The chain couples TRBV7-2 to TRBJ2-3; tentative D call: TRBD1 (6 bases). The CDR3 loop is CASSLLGAGVTDTQYF. In DNA, the CDR3 is TGTGCCAGCAGCTTATTGGGGGCCGGTGTCACAGATACGCAGTATTTT.